Listed below are T cell receptor beta chains from one sample, sequenced in a study of CD8 T cells in ankylosing spondylitis. One entry per CDR3 protein results from TCRdb running MiXCR on the 5' RACE reads. The data contain under 300,000 distinct CDR3 sequences, about 11% of them singletons. The specimen sequenced was blood, either unsorted or a sorted T cell fraction (not recorded which). All receptors come from a male donor with ankylosing spondylitis or in good health (not recorded which). Each CDR3 is given with its conserved first and last residue. The D gene is left open where the match is weak. Some rows mark clone size as missing; the rest say once, few, many or name a class of expanded clone.

abundance	v_gene	j_gene	d_gene	CDR3nt	CDR3aa
many	TRBV6-1	TRBJ2-1	.	TGTGCCAGCTTGGACAGTCCTTACAATGAGCAGTTCTTC	CASLDSPYNEQFF
many	TRBV6-5	TRBJ2-1	.	TGTGCCAGCAGTTTAGGGACTGACTACAATGAGCAGTTCTTC	CASSLGTDYNEQFF
many	TRBV6-5	TRBJ1-6	.	TGTGCCAGCAGTAACTCGCAGCGTCTAACTTCACCCCTCCACTTT	CASSNSQRLTSPLHF
many	TRBV6-2/TRBV6-3	TRBJ2-7	TRBD2	TGTGCCAGCAGTTACCTAATCGGGACCCTGGGACTAGCCCCCTACGAGCAGTACTTC	CASSYLIGTLGLAPYEQYF
many	TRBV10-1	TRBJ2-5	.	TGCGCCAGCAGTGAGTCGACCGGGACCCCCGAGACCCAGTACTTC	CASSESTGTPETQYF
few	TRBV25-1	TRBJ2-5	TRBD2	TGTGCCAGCAGTGCTGGACTAGCGGGAATCCAAGAGACCCAGTACTTC	CASSAGLAGIQETQYF
few	TRBV20-1	TRBJ2-5	TRBD2	TGCAGTGCGATGACTAGCGGGAAAGAGACCCAGTACTTC	CSAMTSGKETQYF
many	TRBV6-4	TRBJ2-2	.	TGTGCCAGCCAGCCGGGACCTAACACCGGGGAGCTGTTTTTT	CASQPGPNTGELFF
.	TRBV11-3	TRBJ1-5	TRBD1	TGTGCCACGGACAGGAGGGGCCGGGCTCAGCCCCAGCATTTT	CATDRRGRAQPQHF
many	TRBV12-3/TRBV12-4	TRBJ2-5	TRBD2	TGTGCCAGCAGTCCCTACCCCAATCCTAGCGGGAGTGGTCAAGAGACCCAGTACTTC	CASSPYPNPSGSGQETQYF
.	TRBV11-1	TRBJ2-1	TRBD2	TGTGCCAGCAGCTTACTTAGCCTAGCGGGGCCTGTGGATGAGCAGTTCTTC	CASSLLSLAGPVDEQFF
many	TRBV5-1	TRBJ2-3	TRBD2	TGCGCCAGCGCGAGCGGGGGGGCCCAAGATACGCAGTATTTT	CASASGGAQDTQYF
many	TRBV24-1	TRBJ2-1	TRBD1	TGTGCCACCAGTGATTCCGCCCCCAGGCAGGGGGCGACCTACAATGAGCAGTTCTTC	CATSDSAPRQGATYNEQFF
.	TRBV2	TRBJ1-1	.	TGTGCCAGCCCCGGGGAACGTTACACTGAAGCTTTCTTT	CASPGERYTEAFF
.	TRBV5-1	TRBJ1-2	.	TGCGCCAGCAGCCCTAGACAGGACCAAGAGCACTATGGCTACACCTTC	CASSPRQDQEHYGYTF
many	TRBV29-1	TRBJ2-7	.	TGCAGCGTTGCACGGCTTTTAAGCTCCTACGAGCAGTACTTC	CSVARLLSSYEQYF
many	TRBV12-3/TRBV12-4	TRBJ1-2	.	TGTGCCAGCAGTCAAGGGAAGGGTCTGACTTTCTATGGCTACACCTTC	CASSQGKGLTFYGYTF
many	TRBV25-1	TRBJ2-1	.	TGTGCCAGCGGGGGGGCTGGGGAGCAGTTCTTC	CASGGAGEQFF
few	TRBV7-9	TRBJ2-1	TRBD2	TGTGCCAGCAGCTCAGGACTAGCGGGAATCAATGAGCAGTTCTTC	CASSSGLAGINEQFF
many	TRBV12-3/TRBV12-4	TRBJ1-5	TRBD1	TGTGCCAGCGGATCAACAGGGGTGGGCAATCAGCCCCAGCATTTT	CASGSTGVGNQPQHF
.	TRBV5-1	TRBJ2-2	TRBD2	TGCGCCAGCAGCTTGGCTCGCGGGAGTGTGACCGGGGAGCTGTTTTTT	CASSLARGSVTGELFF
many	TRBV3-1	TRBJ1-2	.	TGTGCCAGCAGCCAAGGGAGTTACTATGGCTACACCTTC	CASSQGSYYGYTF
.	TRBV15	TRBJ1-4	TRBD1	TGTGCCACCAGCAGAGAGACAGGGCGGTCAGAAAAACTGTTTTTT	CATSRETGRSEKLFF
.	TRBV5-8	TRBJ2-7	.	TGTGCCAGCAGCTTGGATCCGGGGGCTGCCTACGAGCAGTACTTC	CASSLDPGAAYEQYF
.	TRBV12-3/TRBV12-4	TRBJ2-5	.	TGTGCCAGCAGTTCCGGTCAACGAGTTCAGGAGACCCAGTACTTC	CASSSGQRVQETQYF
many	TRBV20-1	TRBJ1-1	.	TGCAGTGCTAAGAGAGGCAGGGCTACGAACGGCACTGAAGCTTTCTTT	CSAKRGRATNGTEAFF
few	TRBV5-1	TRBJ2-7	.	TGCGCCAGCAGCTTTGGTAGCGGCCAGGGATACGAGCAGTACTTC	CASSFGSGQGYEQYF
few	TRBV4-1	TRBJ1-1	.	TGCGCCAGCAGGGGCCTATATAACACTGAAGCTTTCTTT	CASRGLYNTEAFF
many	TRBV27	TRBJ2-7	.	TGTGCCACCCTTGGCCCCTACGAGCAGTACTTC	CATLGPYEQYF
few	TRBV7-9	TRBJ2-5	.	TGTGCCAGCAGCTTAAAGCGGAACCAAGAGACCCAGTACTTC	CASSLKRNQETQYF
many	TRBV5-1	TRBJ2-1	.	TGCGCCAGCAGCTTGCTGGACGGAGCCCTCCTAGACAAGTTCTTC	CASSLLDGALLDKFF
many	TRBV12-3/TRBV12-4	TRBJ2-3	.	TGTGCCAGCAGCCGCACAGATACGCAGTATTTT	CASSRTDTQYF